What follows are 9 T cell receptor beta chains derived from one specimen sequenced in a study of T cell repertoires in cytomegalovirus infection. TCRdb called the reads again in MiXCR, with one record for every CDR3 protein. The sample has roughly 990,000 distinct CDR3 sequences; about a third are singletons. The antigens for these receptors are not known. The material was cultured CD8+ T cells from PBMCs, obtained from culture after CMV antigen stimulation. Source of these receptors: a human donor in good health (CMV status not recorded). Some clones in this sample may be carry-over from other donors' samples.

This sequence joins TRBV12-3 or TRBV12-4 and TRBJ2-1; possible D gene TRBD2, 6 bases. V was clipped by 7 bases and J by 4 bases, with 20 bases between them. CDR3 length: 16 residues. CDR3 loop: CASTPVDWGVYNEQFF. The CDR3 DNA follows: TGTGCCAGCACCCCTGTTGATTGGGGGGTGTACAATGAGCAGTTCTTC.

The chain uses TRBV28 and TRBJ2-7, with D unclear. The CDR3 is 15 residues long. The germline V gene encodes CDR1 MDHEN and CDR2 SYDVKM. The CDR3: CATSRHIGRPYEQYV. The DNA for the CDR3 is TGTGCCACCAGTCGCCACATAGGTAGACCCTACGAGCAGTACGTC.

This clonotype was seen a few times. The CDR3 region has the DNA TGTGCCAGCAGATATACTGGGAGGGGGGCCAACGTCCTGACTTTC. Amino acid sequence: CASRYTGRGANVLTF. The chain uses TRBV12-3 or TRBV12-4 and TRBJ2-6; tentatively, D is TRBD2 (6 bases). The CDR3 loop spans 15 amino acids. The V end lost 6 bases, the J end lost 4 bases, and 13 bases lay between the germline ends.

Only a few counts were recorded for this clonotype. J is TRBJ2-1 and V is TRBV4-1; D is perhaps TRBD1 or TRBD2 (5 bases each). V was clipped by 6 bases and J by 4 bases, with 13 bases between them. The CDR3 has 14 amino acids. Looked up from germline, CDR1 is MGHRA and CDR2 is YSYEKL. CDR3: CASRPGEGYNEQFF. In DNA form, the CDR3 reads TGCGCCAGCAGGCCCGGAGAGGGGTACAATGAGCAGTTCTTC.

The V and J genes are TRBV27 and TRBJ1-1; D not resolved. Germline CDR1 and CDR2: MNHEY and SMNVEV (reference sequence). Trimming removed 4 bases at V and 0 bases at J, with 12 bases between. The CDR3 has 15 amino acids. The CDR3 protein is CASSYAGSLNTEAFF. The CDR3, as DNA: TGTGCCAGCAGTTACGCCGGGAGTCTGAACACTGAAGCTTTCTTT.

V gene TRBV20-1 combines with J gene TRBJ1-1, with 7 bases identical to TRBD1. In germline, CDR1 is DFQATT, CDR2 SNEGSKA (reference sequence). J was trimmed by 2 bases and V by 6 bases; bases with no gene match: 6. The CDR3 has 13 residues. CDR3 sequence (DNA): TGCAGTGCCCGCCGGGACAGTAACACTGAAGCTTTCTTT. It encodes CSARRDSNTEAFF.

This clonotype was detected only once. This chain uses TRBV6-2 or TRBV6-3 with TRBJ2-1; 11 bases match TRBD2. This CDR3 spans 12 amino acids. The germline gives CDR1 MNHEY, CDR2 SVGEGT. In DNA form, the CDR3 reads TGTGCGGGGACTAGCGGATACAATGAGCAGTTCTTC. Residues: CAGTSGYNEQFF.

The J gene is TRBJ1-1, the V gene TRBV20-1; D might be TRBD1 (6 bases). The CDR3 consists of 14 residues. The V and J ends lost 1 base and 2 bases respectively, with 11 bases between them. Germline lookup yields CDR1 DFQATT and CDR2 SNEGSKA (reference sequence). Here the CDR3 reads CSARGAGENTEAFF. The CDR3 bases are TGCAGTGCTAGAGGAGCAGGGGAAAACACTGAAGCTTTCTTT.

This clonotype was seen at least ten times. This chain connects TRBV6-5 to TRBJ2-7; 9 bases fit TRBD1. The length of the CDR3 is 15 residues. Germline V gene lookup returns CDR1 MNHEY and CDR2 SVGAGI. The V segment lost 2 bases and the J segment 3 bases; nucleotides outside the gene matches: 5. CDR3 residues: CASSYARDRVYEQYF. In DNA, the CDR3 is TGTGCCAGCAGTTACGCCCGGGACAGGGTCTACGAGCAGTACTTC.